The 31 T cell receptor beta chains given below trace back to one sample, sequenced in a study of a mutant IDH1 vaccine in newly diagnosed glioma (dated by TCRdb to about 2021). The time point label of this sample denotes: baseline, week 1 (first vaccination visit). What this sample's treatment or condition label stands for: pre-vaccination baseline after standard-of-care therapy. The library was prepared using the immunoSEQ multiplex PCR assay. Drawn from immuneACCESS, this table holds only the in-frame rearrangements with V and J called that TCRdb kept. Clones are partly lost; checked studies trace under half to an unresolved V gene and leave the rest unexplained. The sample table shows around 92,000 clones, and roughly 89% are seen once. Less than 0.65% of the sample belongs to the ten largest clones. Source: PBMCs, taken from a glioma patient treated with radiotherapy, temozolomide or both. The receptor set was obtained from a woman in her forties or fifties with glioma.

This chain links TRBV30 with TRBJ2-7; 10 bases map to TRBD2. The CDR3 runs 17 residues. J gave up 0 bases and V 0 bases, and 8 bases lay outside the gene matches. Germline CDR1 is GTSNPN and CDR2 is SVGIG (reference sequence). The CDR3 sequence is CAWSVLSLAGYSYEQYF. CDR3 in DNA: TGTGCCTGGAGTGTACTCTCACTAGCGGGATACTCCTACGAGCAGTACTTC. Full variable domain (outside the CDR3, taken from reference TRBV30 and TRBJ2-7): SQTIHQWPATLVQPVGSPLSLECTVEGTSNPNLYWYRQAAGRGLQLLFYSVGIGQISSEVPQNLSASRPQDRQFILSSKKLLLSDSGFYLCAWSVLSLAGYSYEQYFGPGTRLTVT.

This clone was counted only a few times. V and J are TRBV7-8 and TRBJ2-3; 9 positions match TRBD1. Germline V gene data show CDR1 as SGHVS and CDR2 as FQNEAQ. This CDR3 spans 17 amino acids. J lost 5 bases, V lost 5 bases, and 14 bases had no gene match. CDR3 in amino acids: CASSTLYRGRDRDTQYF. The CDR3, as DNA: TGTGCCAGCAGCACCCTTTACAGGGGGCGCGACCGAGATACGCAGTATTTT. The full variable domain, its missing parts supplied by reference TRBV7-8 and TRBJ2-3, is GAGVSQSPRYKVAKRGQDVALRCDPISGHVSLFWYQQALGQGPEFLTYFQNEAQLDKSGLPSDRFFAERPEGSVSTLKIQRTQQEDSAVYLCASSTLYRGRDRDTQYFGPGTRLTVL.

This clone was picked up a small number of times. The rearrangement joins TRBV7-8 to TRBJ1-1; no definite D call. Trimming left V 1 base short and J 1 base short, with 4 bases between. Germline CDR1 reads SGHVS; CDR2 reads FQNEAQ. This CDR3 is 13 amino acids long. CDR3 sequence reads: CASSLEGNTEAFF. The CDR3 DNA sequence: TGTGCCAGCAGCTTAGAGGGGAACACTGAAGCTTTCTTT.

The chain joins TRBV5-1 to TRBJ2-2, with 13 bases matching TRBD2. The ends lost 7 bases at V and 4 bases at J; junction bases unmatched: 7. The germline V gene encodes CDR1 SGHRS and CDR2 YFSETQ. This CDR3 spans 16 amino acids. This chain's CDR3 is CASQLAGGPGTGELFF. In nucleotides, the CDR3 is TGCGCCAGCCAACTAGCGGGAGGGCCGGGCACCGGGGAGCTGTTTTTT.

This chain uses TRBV30 with TRBJ2-1; no firm D call. Germline V gene data show CDR1 as GTSNPN and CDR2 as SVGIG (reference sequence). CDR3 length: 14 residues. Trimming stripped 2 bases from V and 2 bases from J, with 10 bases between. In DNA, the CDR3 is TGTGCCTGGAGTTACTCGGGCCCCTACAATGAGCAGTTCTTC. Its translation: CAWSYSGPYNEQFF.

The DNA for the CDR3 is TGTGCCAGCAGTTACAGGGCTAGCGGGGTCGTTGCGACCCAGTACTTC. Its translation: CASSYRASGVVATQYF. The genes are TRBV6-6 and TRBJ2-5; 9 bases match TRBD2. Germline V CDR1 and CDR2: MNHNY, SVGAGI (reference sequence). This CDR3 comprises 16 residues. The V gene end was trimmed by 2 bases and the J gene end by 7 bases; junction bases not matched to a gene: 11.

The rearrangement joins TRBV15 to TRBJ2-7; 7 positions match TRBD1. This CDR3 has 12 amino acids. The germline V gene has CDR1 LNHNV and CDR2 YYDKDF (reference sequence). The V gene end was trimmed by 7 bases and the J gene end by 5 bases; junction bases not matched to a gene: 5. The CDR3 DNA reads as TGTGCCACCACCACGACAGGGAACGAGCAGTACTTC. This encodes CATTTTGNEQYF.

The V and J genes are TRBV10-1 and TRBJ2-1; D may be TRBD2 (6 bases). Germline V gene sequence: CDR1 WNHNN, CDR2 SYGVQD (reference sequence). The CDR3 consists of 15 residues. The germline V and J ends were trimmed by 0 bases and 1 base, with 7 bases remaining between them. The CDR3 DNA sequence: TGCGCCAGCAGTGAGTCGGGGGGATCCTACAATGAGCAGTTCTTC. It codes for CASSESGGSYNEQFF.

V and J are TRBV5-5 and TRBJ2-7; 8 nucleotides match TRBD1. J lost 0 bases, V lost 4 bases, and 9 bases had no gene match. There are 16 residues in the CDR3. The germline V gene encodes CDR1 SGHKS and CDR2 YYEKEE (reference sequence). For the CDR3, the DNA is TGTGCCAGCAGCCTACACGACAGGGGCCACTCCTACGAGCAGTACTTC. Translating it yields CASSLHDRGHSYEQYF.

The V and J genes are TRBV9 and TRBJ2-7; D may be TRBD2 (6 bases). This CDR3 contains 14 residues. CDR1 and CDR2 (germline): SGDLS, YYNGEE. Trimming took 1 base from V and 5 from J, leaving 13 bases between them. CDR3 bases: TGTGCCAGCAGCGTATACGGGGCGGGGAACGAGCAGTACTTC. Amino acids: CASSVYGAGNEQYF.

The gene calls are TRBV5-1 and TRBJ1-2; D unclear. CDR1 and CDR2 (germline): SGHRS, YFSETQ. The ends were cut back, 0 bases at V and 1 base at J, with 10 bases in the middle. The CDR3 sequence is 15 residues long. DNA of the CDR3: TGCGCCAGCAGCTTGGCCGGAGGGCTTAACTATGGCTACACCTTC. It specifies CASSLAGGLNYGYTF.

This clone was counted a single time. The same CDR3 is also encoded by other DNA sequences in this sample. The chain has TRBV29-1 and TRBJ1-2, with 8 bases matching TRBD1. The CDR3 sequence is 11 residues long. CDR1 SQVTM and CDR2 ANQGSEA come from the germline V gene. The trim removed 6 bases at V and 6 bases at J, leaving 3 bases unmatched. The CDR3 DNA reads TGCAGCGTGGAGGACAGGGATGGCTACACCTTC. It specifies CSVEDRDGYTF. The variable domain in full, with the rest retrieved from reference TRBV29-1 and TRBJ1-2, is SAVISQKPSRDICQRGTSLTIQCQVDSQVTMMFWYRQQPGQSLTLIATANQGSEATYESGFVIDKFPISRPNLTFSTLTVSNMSPEDSSIYLCSVEDRDGYTFGSGTRLTVV.

The J gene is TRBJ2-1, the V gene TRBV2; 9 nucleotides agree with TRBD2. After removal of 0 bases from V and 5 bases from J, the junction contained 11 bases not matched to a gene. Per germline, CDR1 SNHLY and CDR2 FYNNEI. The CDR3 spans 18 residues. CDR3 nucleotides: TGTGCCAGCAGTGAAGCGCTTCGGTGGGTAGCGGGAGACAATGAGCAGTTCTTC. Its protein product is CASSEALRWVAGDNEQFF. Together with reference TRBV2 and TRBJ2-1, the CDR3 gives the full variable domain: EPEVTQTPSHQVTQMGQEVILRCVPISNHLYFYWYRQILGQKVEFLVSFYNNEISEKSEIFDDQFSVERPDGSNFTLKIRSTKLEDSAMYFCASSEALRWVAGDNEQFFGPGTRLTVL.

This clone was seen only a few times. J is TRBJ2-3 and V is TRBV2; D is perhaps TRBD2 (6 bases). The CDR3 extends over 11 amino acids. Trimming shortened V by 6 bases and J by 5 bases, and 6 bases separated the two germline ends. From germline, CDR1 is SNHLY and CDR2 FYNNEI. As DNA, the CDR3 is TGTGCCAGCAGGGGACTAGATACGCAGTATTTT. Its protein product is CASRGLDTQYF.

This chain joins TRBV18 and TRBJ2-7; the D gene is possibly TRBD1 (5 bases). Germline CDR1 reads KGHSH; CDR2 reads LQKENI. V shed 5 bases and J shed 5 bases, with 13 bases lying between them. The CDR3 contains 13 residues. CDR3 sequence reads: CASSILSRDEQYF. Here the CDR3 DNA reads TGTGCCAGCTCAATCCTTAGCAGGGACGAGCAGTACTTC.

The V call is TRBV5-1, the J call TRBJ1-1, with D possibly matching TRBD1 (6 bases). Germline V gene sequence: CDR1 SGHRS, CDR2 YFSETQ. V lost 4 bases, J lost 7 bases, and 17 bases lay in between. The CDR3 length is 14 residues. Here the CDR3 DNA reads TGCGCCAGCAGCGAGACAGGTAACCCCATTGAAGCTTTCTTT. Translating gives CASSETGNPIEAFF.

This chain joins TRBV19 and TRBJ2-7; 12 bases align to TRBD2. CDR1 LNHDA and CDR2 SQIVND come from the germline V gene (reference sequence). V was clipped by 4 bases and J by 4 bases; unmatched bases: 5. This CDR3 has 15 amino acids. CDR3 nucleotides: TGTGCCAGTAGTACCACTAGCGGGAGGATTTACGAGCAGTACTTC. The encoded protein is CASSTTSGRIYEQYF.

The V call is TRBV5-4, the J call TRBJ1-2, with D possibly being TRBD1 (6 bases). CDR1 SGHNT and CDR2 YYREEE come from the germline V gene (reference sequence). Between the trimmed V and J ends, which lost 4 bases and 5 bases, there was a span of 15 bases. This CDR3 is built from 14 residues. The CDR3 coding sequence is TGTGCCAGCAGCATACTGACAGGCACGTATGGCTACACCTTC. This gives the protein CASSILTGTYGYTF. Full variable domain (outside the CDR3, taken from reference TRBV5-4 and TRBJ1-2): ETGVTQSPTHLIKTRGQQVTLRCSSQSGHNTVSWYQQALGQGPQFIFQYYREEENGRGNFPPRFSGLQFPNYSSELNVNALELDDSALYLCASSILTGTYGYTFGSGTRLTVV.

This chain links TRBV5-1 with TRBJ2-7, with D perhaps TRBD1 (5 bases). CDR1 SGHRS and CDR2 YFSETQ come from the germline V gene. CDR3 length: 14 residues. Trimming took 4 bases from V and 1 from J, leaving 12 bases between them. The CDR3 region is CASSPDSSSYEQYF. CDR3 bases: TGCGCCAGCAGCCCAGACAGCTCTTCCTACGAGCAGTACTTC.

The chain is built from TRBV30 and TRBJ2-6; 9 nucleotides line up with TRBD1. Germline CDR1 reads GTSNPN; CDR2 reads SVGIG (reference sequence). The V and J ends lost 3 bases and 1 base, in that order; junction bases with no gene match: 13. CDR3 size: 19 residues. CDR3 DNA: TGTGCCTGGAGGGGTCAACCCGGGACAGGGCCTTCTGGGGCCAACGTCCTGACTTTC. This encodes CAWRGQPGTGPSGANVLTF.

The chain employs TRBV10-3 and TRBJ2-7; 7 positions agree with TRBD2. Losses at the gene ends were 5 bases for V and 4 bases for J; bases not matched to a gene: 5. The CDR3 runs to 13 residues. From germline, CDR1 is ENHRY and CDR2 SYGVKD. Here the CDR3 reads CAISQPGLYEQYF. In nucleotides, the CDR3 is TGTGCCATCAGTCAACCGGGACTATACGAGCAGTACTTC.

V gene TRBV6-5 combines with J gene TRBJ2-2; the match to TRBD1 covers 7 bases. Trimming at V came to 5 bases and at J to 4 bases, leaving 7 bases not matched to a gene. The CDR3 consists of 15 residues. Per the germline V gene, CDR1 is MNHEY and CDR2 is SVGAGI. CDR3 residues: CASSLNRGPTGELFF. CDR3 bases: TGTGCCAGCAGTCTCAACAGGGGACCCACCGGGGAGCTGTTTTTT.

Only a few counts were recorded for this clone. This sequence joins TRBV19 and TRBJ2-1; TRBD2 matches at 11 bases. V trimming: 9 bases; J trimming: 7 bases; junction bases outside the gene matches: 8. CDR1 is LNHDA and CDR2 is SQIVND in the germline V gene (reference sequence). The CDR3 covers 14 residues. The CDR3 spells CASTTSGSLNEQFF. The CDR3 nucleotides read TGTGCCAGCACCACTAGCGGGAGTTTGAATGAGCAGTTCTTC.

The sample holds one count of this clone. The chain combines TRBV19 with TRBJ1-5; perhaps TRBD1 as D (6 bases). V gave up 6 bases and J gave up 2 bases, with 14 bases separating them. This CDR3 has 15 residues. In germline, CDR1 is LNHDA, CDR2 SQIVND (reference sequence). The CDR3 loop is CASRPLQGGNQPQHF. The CDR3 DNA follows: TGTGCCAGTAGGCCCCTACAGGGTGGCAATCAGCCCCAGCATTTT.

V usage is TRBV28 and J usage is TRBJ1-3, with D hard to call. V was cut by 3 bases and J by 0 bases, with 9 bases left in between. This CDR3 has 15 amino acids. The germline V gene has CDR1 MDHEN and CDR2 SYDVKM. The CDR3 coding sequence is TGTGCCAGCAGTTTTACGGGCCACTCTGGAAACACCATATATTTT. Protein sequence: CASSFTGHSGNTIYF.

The chain uses TRBV28 and TRBJ1-5; the D is unclear. The germline CDR1 and CDR2 sequences are MDHEN and SYDVKM. Trimming pared 5 bases from V and 3 bases from J, leaving 17 bases between. The CDR3 has 16 residues. CDR3 DNA sequence: TGTGCCAGCAGTCCCCCCGGCGGGCGTATCAATCAGCCCCAGCATTTT. It translates to CASSPPGGRINQPQHF.

The chain is built from TRBV28 and TRBJ2-3, with D unresolved. The germline V and J ends were trimmed by 3 bases and 0 bases, with 10 bases remaining between them. Per germline, CDR1 MDHEN and CDR2 SYDVKM. This CDR3 is built from 15 residues. The CDR3 region is CASSLSGISTDTQYF. Written as DNA, the CDR3 is TGTGCCAGCAGTTTGTCTGGAATTAGCACAGATACGCAGTATTTT.

This clone appeared a single time. The junction departs from the called germline gene at one end, perhaps through a read error. This sequence joins TRBV7-3 and TRBJ2-1; no clear D gene. CDR1 is SGHTA and CDR2 is FQGTGA in the germline V gene. This CDR3 has 13 amino acids. CDR3 in DNA: TGTGCCAGCAGCCTAACGGCCCACAATGAGCAGTTCTTC. This translates into CASSLTAHNEQFF.

The J gene is TRBJ2-7, the V gene TRBV5-4; TRBD2 agrees at 9 bases. CDR1 is SGHNT and CDR2 is YYREEE in the germline V gene (reference sequence). V trimming: 2 bases; J trimming: 7 bases; junction bases outside the gene matches: 19. The CDR3 totals 18 residues. CDR3 bases: TGTGCCAGCAGCTTCACAAAGCCGGGGCGGCTAGCGGGAAGGGAGCAGTACTTC. Amino acid sequence: CASSFTKPGRLAGREQYF. Using reference TRBV5-4 and TRBJ2-7 for the parts outside the CDR3, the full variable domain is ETGVTQSPTHLIKTRGQQVTLRCSSQSGHNTVSWYQQALGQGPQFIFQYYREEENGRGNFPPRFSGLQFPNYSSELNVNALELDDSALYLCASSFTKPGRLAGREQYFGPGTRLTVT.

The chain is built from TRBV19 and TRBJ2-7; 8 bases map to TRBD2. The J segment lost 6 bases and the V segment lost 10 bases, leaving 5 bases of the junction unmatched. CDR3 length: 11 residues. Germline assignment: CDR1 LNHDA and CDR2 SQIVND (reference sequence). The CDR3 nucleotides read TGTGCCACAAGCGGGAGTCGCGAGCAGTACTTC. Protein product: CATSGSREQYF.

The chain uses TRBV4-1 and TRBJ1-4; D is ambiguous. Looked up from germline, CDR1 is MGHRA and CDR2 is YSYEKL. This CDR3 has 17 amino acids. Trimming took off 1 base at V and 0 bases at J, with 12 bases between the two ends. The CDR3 sequence is CASSQGTSGATNEKLFF. CDR3 nucleotides: TGCGCCAGCAGCCAAGGGACCTCGGGCGCAACTAATGAAAAACTGTTTTTT.